This T cell receptor (beta chain) was sequenced during a study of monozygotic twins with inflammatory bowel disease. Every sample had its cDNA made across eight separate reactions. No DNA is given; TCRdb re-called the 5' RACE reads and lists each CDR3 protein once. In total, the table holds just over 300,000 distinct CDR3 sequences. This clonotype was sampled from a human donor with ulcerative colitis or Crohn's disease, or a healthy co-twin of an affected twin (not recorded which). Sequenced sample: blood.

The CDR3 region is CASSQRQDRADTQYF. The chain employs TRBV23-1 and TRBJ2-3; the TCRdb call, TRBD1, lacks DNA for checking. TRBV23-1 is identified as an open reading frame with a role that is uncertain. The CDR3 is 15 residues long.